This section outlines one T cell receptor (beta chain) sequence together with its context. The sample belongs to a study of T cells in Graves' hyperthyroidism and ophthalmopathy. The ends lost 3 bases at V and 4 bases at J; junction bases unmatched: 5. In germline, CDR1 is DFQATT, CDR2 SNEGSKA (reference sequence). The CDR3 is made up of 16 amino acids. The TCR beta CDR3 regions underwent amplification using RNA transcripts as the source. First-round RT-PCR targeting the TCR CDR3 was performed with the HTBI primer set. One entry per CDR3 protein results from TCRdb running MiXCR on the multiplex PCR reads. The sample holds 75,000 to 100,000 distinct CDR3 sequences, about half seen once.

The origin of this receptor is a woman between 35 and 50 years old with Graves' hyperthyroidism. The chain carries TRBV20-1 and TRBJ2-5; 16 positions agree with TRBD2. Sequencing used blood. DNA of the CDR3: TGCAGTGCTAGCCTGGGACTAGCGGGAGGGCCAGAGACCCAGTACTTC. This codes for CSASLGLAGGPETQYF.